This TCR beta chain was sequenced for a study of patients and donors after allogeneic stem cell transplantation. TCRdb reanalysed the RT-PCR reads using MiXCR and keeps one entry per CDR3 protein. This repertoire shows 800,000 to 1,000,000 distinct CDR3 sequences, approximately 19% found once; its top ten account for approximately 5.9%. In its sample, this clonotype was seen a few times. This CDR3 is built from 13 residues. Trimming removed 2 bases at V and 4 bases at J, with 5 bases between. Germline-derived CDR1 and CDR2 are MNHEY and SVGEGT. The TCR comes from a human donor who was either an allogeneic HSCT recipient or a stem cell or donor lymphocyte infusion donor (not recorded which). It is not recorded whose cells these are; they may come from a transplant donor. The source material was blood, either unsorted or a sorted T cell fraction (not recorded which). The chain links TRBV6-2 or TRBV6-3 to TRBJ2-2; D possibly corresponds to TRBD1 (5 bases). CDR3 bases: TGTGCCAGCAGTTACAGGGGCACCGGGGAGCTGTTTTTT. Translation: CASSYRGTGELFF.